The 18 T cell receptor beta chains reported below all come from one sample, sequenced in a study of cytomegalovirus exposure and HLA in healthy donors. A multiplex PCR was run with 60 Vbeta primers and 13 Jbeta primers. Sequencing was performed with immunoSEQ multiplex PCR; in TCRdb, only in-frame clones are kept and a portion is missing. The sample lists 95,000 to 150,000 clones, about 81% occurring once. The sample consisted of PBMCs. Receptor source: a woman in her 30s in good health and CMV-seronegative.

The V gene is TRBV7-2, the J gene TRBJ1-2; D is possibly TRBD1 (6 bases). Per germline, CDR1 SGHTA and CDR2 FQGNSA. V lost 5 bases and J lost 6, with 28 bases in between. The length of the CDR3 is 18 residues. Here the CDR3 DNA reads TGTGCCAGCAGCGCTACCCCCGGGCCCGAAACAGGGATTCATGGCTACACCTTC. It yields the protein CASSATPGPETGIHGYTF.

CDR3: CASTQLPGNTIYF. The CDR3 nucleotides are TGTGCCAGCACCCAGTTACCTGGAAACACCATATATTTT. V is TRBV6-5 and J is TRBJ1-3; D call uncertain. CDR1 and CDR2 from the germline V gene are MNHEY and SVGAGI. Trimming removed 7 bases from V and 2 bases from J, with 9 bases in between. CDR3 length equals 13 residues.

V and J are TRBV25-1 and TRBJ1-5; 8 positions match TRBD1. CDR1 is MGHDK and CDR2 is SYGVNS in the germline V gene. The trim removed 6 bases at V and 2 bases at J, leaving 15 bases unmatched. The CDR3 contains 18 residues. CDR3 nucleotide sequence: TGTGCCAGCAGGAGGGTCCGCAGGGGGCGGGGAGGCAATCAGCCCCAGCATTTT. Protein sequence: CASRRVRRGRGGNQPQHF.

The rearrangement links TRBV11-3 to TRBJ2-1; TRBD2 agrees at 7 bases. The CDR3 has 15 residues. V shed 5 bases, J shed 0 bases, and the junction held 4 bases outside the gene matches. In germline, CDR1 is SGHNT, CDR2 YENEEA. CDR3: CASSRGVSSYNEQFF. As DNA, the CDR3 is TGTGCCAGCAGCCGGGGGGTAAGCTCCTACAATGAGCAGTTCTTC.

J is TRBJ1-3 and V is TRBV4-1, with no clear D. V dropped 4 bases and J dropped 3 bases, with 4 bases sitting between them. Germline CDR1 reads MGHRA; CDR2 reads YSYEKL. The CDR3 covers 12 residues. The CDR3 DNA reads as TGCGCCAGCAGCCTCCTTGGAAACACCATATATTTT. Protein: CASSLLGNTIYF.

The CDR3 is CASSYGTEAYEQYF. Written as DNA, the CDR3 is TGTGCCAGCAGCTACGGGACAGAAGCCTACGAGCAGTACTTC. The chain combines TRBV5-6 with TRBJ2-7; 7 bases are a match to TRBD1. V was clipped by 3 bases and J by 2 bases; unmatched bases: 5. The CDR3 contains 14 residues. Germline CDR1 SGHDT, CDR2 YYEEEE.

Points on this clone: Other DNA sequences from this sample encode an identical CDR3 as well. The J gene is TRBJ2-3, the V gene TRBV2, with TRBD2 matching over 7 bases. The length of the CDR3 is 16 residues. Germline V gene data show CDR1 as SNHLY and CDR2 as FYNNEI. The J segment lost 2 bases and the V segment lost 3 bases, leaving 8 bases of the junction unmatched. The CDR3 is CASSDGLADVTDTQYF. In DNA, the CDR3 is TGTGCCAGCAGTGACGGGCTAGCGGACGTCACAGATACGCAGTATTTT.

V is TRBV5-1 and J is TRBJ1-3; D gene uncertain. The germline gives CDR1 SGHRS, CDR2 YFSETQ. The ends were cut back, 5 bases at V and 3 bases at J, with 15 bases in the middle. This CDR3 region has 15 residues. CDR3 sequence reads: CASSKDGVYGNTIYF. The CDR3 nucleotides read TGCGCCAGCAGTAAAGACGGGGTTTATGGAAACACCATATATTTT.

CDR3 protein: CASSWDREGPQHF. Written as DNA, the CDR3 is TGTGCCAGCAGCTGGGACAGGGAAGGGCCCCAGCATTTT. This chain links TRBV5-8 with TRBJ1-5, with TRBD1 identical over 9 bases. The J segment lost 9 bases and the V segment lost 3 bases, leaving 4 bases of the junction unmatched. CDR1 is SGHTS, CDR2 YDEGEE, per germline. This CDR3 spans 13 amino acids.

The chain couples TRBV6-5 to TRBJ1-5; maybe TRBD1 (6 bases). CDR1 is MNHEY and CDR2 is SVGAGI in the germline V gene. The CDR3 spans 14 residues. Trimming stripped 0 bases from V and 12 bases from J, with 15 bases between. In DNA, the CDR3 is TGTGCCAGCAGTTACTCCCATAAGACAGGTCACCAGCATTTT. Translated, it gives CASSYSHKTGHQHF.

This chain connects TRBV5-1 to TRBJ2-2; D is perhaps TRBD1 (5 bases). CDR1 is SGHRS and CDR2 is YFSETQ in the germline V gene. There are 17 residues in the CDR3. The V end lost 0 bases, the J end lost 5 bases, and 17 bases lay between the germline ends. The CDR3 DNA reads TGCGCCAGCAGCTTGGAGGGGCAGGGCTTTCGGACCGGGGAGCTGTTTTTT. Its translation: CASSLEGQGFRTGELFF. Complete variable domain (other parts from reference TRBV5-1 and TRBJ2-2): KAGVTQTPRYLIKTRGQQVTLSCSPISGHRSVSWYQQTPGQGLQFLFEYFSETQRNKGNFPGRFSGRQFSNSRSEMNVSTLELGDSALYLCASSLEGQGFRTGELFFGEGSRLTVL.

This chain joins TRBV11-2 and TRBJ1-6; 8 bases agree with TRBD1. This CDR3 contains 14 residues. V trimming: 5 bases; J trimming: 8 bases; junction bases outside the gene matches: 5. Germline V lookup: CDR1 SGHAT, CDR2 FQNNGV. CDR3 bases: TGTGCCAGCAGCCTAGGACAGGGCGATTCACCCCTCCACTTT. The encoded protein is CASSLGQGDSPLHF.

The chain has TRBV29-1 and TRBJ2-3, with 8 bases identical to TRBD1. The CDR3 consists of 14 residues. V lost 5 bases, J lost 2 bases, and 6 bases stayed unmatched. Germline V gene lookup returns CDR1 SQVTM and CDR2 ANQGSEA. This chain's CDR3 is CSVPGQGTTDTQYF. In DNA, the CDR3 is TGCAGCGTTCCTGGACAGGGAACCACAGATACGCAGTATTTT.

This chain uses TRBV11-2 with TRBJ2-7, with 15 bases matching TRBD2. Germline CDR1 SGHAT, CDR2 FQNNGV. This CDR3 has 16 amino acids. The ends lost 5 bases at V and 1 base at J; junction bases unmatched: 3. CDR3 loop: CASSTGLAGGSYEQYF. The DNA of the CDR3 is TGTGCCAGCAGCACGGGACTAGCGGGAGGATCCTACGAGCAGTACTTC.

This sequence joins TRBV11-2 and TRBJ2-7, with 7 bases matching TRBD1. The CDR3 extends over 15 amino acids. From germline, CDR1 is SGHAT and CDR2 FQNNGV. J was trimmed by 2 bases and V by 0 bases; bases with no gene match: 4. The CDR3 bases are TGTGCCAGCAGCTTAGAAACAGGGGCGACCTACGAGCAGTACTTC. Encoded protein: CASSLETGATYEQYF.

The rearrangement uses TRBV25-1 and TRBJ1-1; no definite D call. V lost 6 bases to trimming and J lost 5 bases, with 10 bases between them. This CDR3 has 12 amino acids. Germline CDR1 MGHDK, CDR2 SYGVNS. CDR3 DNA: TGTGCCAGCAGGAAAGGGAGGACTGAAGCTTTCTTT. As protein: CASRKGRTEAFF.

This rearrangement joins TRBV7-9 to TRBJ2-5; a weak D match, TRBD1 (6 bases). The CDR3 sequence is 15 residues long. Per germline, CDR1 SEHNR and CDR2 FQNEAQ (reference sequence). The V end was cut by 5 bases, the J end by 4 bases, with 17 bases between. The CDR3 nucleotides are TGTGCCAGCAGCCATTCAATCACAGGGAGAGAGACCCAGTACTTC. Amino acids: CASSHSITGRETQYF.

This chain joins TRBV13 and TRBJ2-4, with a weak D call TRBD2 (6 bases). The CDR3 extends over 12 amino acids. The germline V gene has CDR1 PRHDT and CDR2 FYEKMQ (reference sequence). Trimming removed 5 bases at V and 5 bases at J, with 7 bases between. This CDR3 is CASSQRENIQYF. Here the CDR3 DNA reads TGTGCCAGCAGCCAGCGGGAAAACATTCAGTACTTC.